This T cell receptor (beta chain) was profiled in a study of neurological immune-mediated disorders. This clonotype was counted ten times or more. The CDR3 has 14 residues. Germline CDR1 is MNHEY and CDR2 is SVGEGT. V shed 2 bases and J shed 5 bases, with 12 bases lying between them. TCRdb processed the 5' RACE reads anew with MiXCR; each CDR3 protein has one entry. There are tens of thousands of distinct CDR3 sequences in the sample; roughly 3.5% occur only once, and 1.5% to 2% lies in the top ten. The material sequenced was PBMCs. The chain combines TRBV6-2 or TRBV6-3 with TRBJ2-5, with TRBD1 as a possible D gene (6 bases). This receptor was taken from a young man with multiple sclerosis. The CDR3 here is CASSYTDRRETQYF. DNA for the CDR3: TGTGCCAGCAGTTACACCGACAGGCGGGAGACCCAGTACTTC.